The present T cell receptor (beta chain) was sequenced within a study of beta chain features in type 1 diabetes. General study findings and limits: PCR might show a preference for shorter templates, equally across patients and controls. There was a possibility that cDNA sequencing over-represented cells with high TCR expression. Patients showed naive, central memory and Treg TCRB repertoires that appeared more similar than those of healthy donors.

The sequenced template was cDNA made from the entire isolated RNA. Libraries were prepared by immunoSEQ multiplex PCR; TCRdb keeps only in-frame clonotypes and omits some of them. The sample has roughly 290,000 clones; 8% are singletons. Trimming cost V 2 bases and J 8 bases; bases outside gene matches: 8. The germline V gene has CDR1 KGHSH and CDR2 LQKENI. The CDR3 has 15 amino acids. Purities over 95% were achieved in all sorted populations. About this clone itself: Its specificity is not known.

The source of this sequence is a woman aged 18 to 35 in good health. The rearrangement uses TRBV18 and TRBJ1-4, with 7 bases fitting TRBD1. Material for sequencing was central memory CD4+ T cells from blood. The CDR3 spells CASSPSLTGNEKLFF. The CDR3, as DNA: TGTGCCAGCTCACCAAGCCTGACAGGGAACGAAAAACTGTTTTTT.